This entry concerns a single T cell receptor (beta chain). V was shortened by 3 bases and J by 5 bases, with 17 bases between the two germline ends. Germline V gives CDR1 SGHVS, CDR2 FNYEAQ. The CDR3 is 15 amino acids. The sample originates from a study of response to subunit inactivated influenza vaccine. Each CDR3 protein gets one entry after TCRdb re-called the RT-PCR reads with MiXCR. This sample has about 570,000 distinct CDR3 sequences, with around 11% found just once. The same data also contributed to another study, on T cells expressing NK-cell markers. That study adds: The cDNA for TCR beta came from 5'RACE template switching with UMIs. Leadership of the CD3+CD56-NKG2C+ fraction also belonged to these clonotypes in a handful of donors. Whether the expanded NKG2C+ T cell clones recognized HCMV remained unclear.

This material consisted of PBMCs from blood, taken on the day of vaccination. The receptor comes from a man between 45 and 60 years old who received an inactivated influenza vaccine. The chain recombines TRBV7-6 with TRBJ2-7, with D possibly being TRBD2 (6 bases). CDR3 DNA sequence: TGTGCCAGCAGCTTGTATGCGGGAACTTCCAACGAGCAGTACTTC. It specifies CASSLYAGTSNEQYF.